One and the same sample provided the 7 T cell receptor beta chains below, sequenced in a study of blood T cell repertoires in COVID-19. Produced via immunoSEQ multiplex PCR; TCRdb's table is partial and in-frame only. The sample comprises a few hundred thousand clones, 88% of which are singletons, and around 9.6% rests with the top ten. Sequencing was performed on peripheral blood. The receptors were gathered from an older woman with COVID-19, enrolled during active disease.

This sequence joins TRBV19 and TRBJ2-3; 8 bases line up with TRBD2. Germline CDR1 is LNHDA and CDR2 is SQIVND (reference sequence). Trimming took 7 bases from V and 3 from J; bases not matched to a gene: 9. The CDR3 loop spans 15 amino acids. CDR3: CASTKSGGPTDTQYF. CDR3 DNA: TGTGCCAGTACTAAATCGGGAGGGCCAACAGATACGCAGTATTTT. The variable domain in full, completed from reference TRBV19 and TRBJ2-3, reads DGGITQSPKYLFRKEGQNVTLSCEQNLNHDAMYWYRQDPGQGLRLIYYSQIVNDFQKGDIAEGYSVSREKKESFPLTVTSAQKNPTAFYLCASTKSGGPTDTQYFGPGTRLTVL.

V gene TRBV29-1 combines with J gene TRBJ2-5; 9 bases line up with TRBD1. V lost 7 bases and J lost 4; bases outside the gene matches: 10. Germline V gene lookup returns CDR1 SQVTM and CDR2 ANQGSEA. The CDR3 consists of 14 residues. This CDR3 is CSGDTGGGGETQYF. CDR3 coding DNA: TGCAGCGGGGACACAGGGGGCGGCGGAGAGACCCAGTACTTC.

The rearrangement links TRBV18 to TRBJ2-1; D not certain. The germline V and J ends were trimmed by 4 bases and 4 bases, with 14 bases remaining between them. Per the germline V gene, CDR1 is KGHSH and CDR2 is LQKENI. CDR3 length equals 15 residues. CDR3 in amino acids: CASSLAPEPYNEQFF. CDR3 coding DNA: TGTGCCAGCTCACTAGCCCCTGAGCCTTACAATGAGCAGTTCTTC.

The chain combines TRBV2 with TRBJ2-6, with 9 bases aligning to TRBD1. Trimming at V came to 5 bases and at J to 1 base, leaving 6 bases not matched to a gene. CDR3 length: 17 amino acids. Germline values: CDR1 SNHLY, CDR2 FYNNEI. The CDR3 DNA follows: TGTGCCAGCAGTATTAGCGGACAGGGGTCTGGGGCCAACGTCCTGACTTTC. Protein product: CASSISGQGSGANVLTF.

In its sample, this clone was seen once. CDR3 protein: CASSRQESGTEAFF. CDR3 DNA sequence: TGTGCCAGCAGTCGACAGGAGTCGGGTACTGAAGCTTTCTTT. The chain couples TRBV7-2 to TRBJ1-1; possible D gene TRBD1, 6 bases. V lost 6 bases, J lost 5 bases, and 16 bases lay in between. The CDR3 runs 14 residues. The germline gives CDR1 SGHTA, CDR2 FQGNSA.

The CDR3 DNA follows: TGTGCCAGTACCGATCGGGGTTTGGGATTTGGCTACACCTTC. It is translated as CASTDRGLGFGYTF. This chain connects TRBV19 to TRBJ1-2, with no clear D. Trimming cost V 7 bases and J 7 bases, with 19 bases left between them. The CDR3 is 14 amino acids. Germline assignment: CDR1 LNHDA and CDR2 SQIVND (reference sequence).

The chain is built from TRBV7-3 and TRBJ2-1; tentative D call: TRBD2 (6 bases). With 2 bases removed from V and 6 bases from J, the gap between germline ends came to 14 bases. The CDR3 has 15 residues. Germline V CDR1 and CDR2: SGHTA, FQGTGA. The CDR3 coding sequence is TGTGCCAGCAGCTTAGGTCGGGAGATGTCCAATGAGCAGTTCTTC. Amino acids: CASSLGREMSNEQFF.